The 4 T cell receptor beta chains presented below share a single source sample, sequenced in a study of neurological immune-mediated disorders. TCRdb recomputed calls from the 5' RACE reads with MiXCR, one row per CDR3 protein. In the table there are tens of thousands of distinct CDR3 sequences, roughly 2.5% of which are singletons. Sequenced sample: PBMCs. The source is a man between 45 and 60 years old with multiple sclerosis.

Many counts were recorded for this clonotype. This chain connects TRBV5-1 to TRBJ1-6; D may be TRBD1 (5 bases). V was shortened by 0 bases and J by 12 bases, with 19 bases between the two germline ends. The CDR3 covers 16 residues. Germline V lookup: CDR1 SGHRS, CDR2 YFSETQ. CDR3 nucleotides: TGCGCCAGCAGCTTGGACGCCGGCAGGGAAATAGGACCCCTCCACTTT. Encoded protein: CASSLDAGREIGPLHF.

Notes on this clonotype: One base away lies a much larger clone, so this may be a sequencing read error. The chain joins TRBV5-1 to TRBJ2-7; no firm D call. The CDR3 extends over 13 amino acids. In germline, CDR1 is SGHRS, CDR2 YFSETQ. V was pared by 0 bases and J by 7 bases, with 11 bases between. CDR3 in amino acids: CASSLAVGKEQYF. CDR3 in DNA: TGCGCCAGCAGCTTGGCCGTGGGGAAAGAGCAGTACTTC.

This clonotype was picked up many times. This chain links TRBV2 with TRBJ2-2, with D possibly matching TRBD2 (6 bases). The germline CDR1 and CDR2 sequences are SNHLY and FYNNEI. Trimming shortened V by 2 bases and J by 1 base, and 8 bases separated the two germline ends. This CDR3 has 15 amino acids. This chain's CDR3 is CASSESGENTGELFF. Here the CDR3 DNA reads TGTGCCAGCAGTGAATCGGGGGAGAACACCGGGGAGCTGTTTTTT. Complete variable domain (other parts from reference TRBV2 and TRBJ2-2): EPEVTQTPSHQVTQMGQEVILRCVPISNHLYFYWYRQILGQKVEFLVSFYNNEISEKSEIFDDQFSVERPDGSNFTLKIRSTKLEDSAMYFCASSESGENTGELFFGEGSRLTVL.

The table lists this clonotype with many counts. The chain couples TRBV29-1 to TRBJ1-2; 9 positions match TRBD1. Germline CDR1 and CDR2: SQVTM and ANQGSEA. V shed 6 bases and J 7 bases; nucleotides not matched to a gene: 6. The CDR3 is 12 amino acids. The CDR3 DNA sequence: TGCAGCGTGGGACAGGGACTCAGTGGCTACACCTTC. Translating gives CSVGQGLSGYTF.